This TCR beta chain was captured in a study of T cell changes during pregnancy in multiple sclerosis. Here immunoSEQ multiplex PCR was the method, and the copy in TCRdb shows in-frame clones only, minus some. The data contain about 72,000 clones, roughly nine tenths of them singletons. The germline V gene encodes CDR1 LGHNT and CDR2 FRNRAP. The CDR3 runs to 15 residues. Deletions cut 3 bases from V and 0 bases from J, with 8 bases between. Source: peripheral blood, taken in the second trimester of pregnancy. This sequence joins TRBV12-5 and TRBJ2-2; weak D call: TRBD1 (5 bases). The sequence was collected from a female donor with multiple sclerosis, enrolled in a pregnancy study. The CDR3 nucleotides read TGTGCTAGTGGTTTTGGGGCCCCGAACACCGGGGAGCTGTTTTTT. It specifies CASGFGAPNTGELFF.